The clone carrying this T cell receptor beta chain was observed a few times. The antigen remains unidentified. This specimen belongs to a study of circulating and synovial CD4+ cells in juvenile arthritis. Patients with active juvenile idiopathic arthritis donated these samples. Data came from immunoSEQ multiplex PCR; TCRdb stores just in-frame clones and leaves some out. This table has 25,000 to 35,000 clones, 93% appearing once. V was trimmed by 1 base and J by 8 bases, leaving 8 bases between them. Looked up from germline, CDR1 is LGHNA and CDR2 is YNFKEQ. CDR3 length: 13 amino acids. Study-level results: Traditional Vbeta family usage analysis missed the pathogenic-like versus bulk difference. These blood cells shared more CDR3 sequences with synovium than bulk blood. Overlap with synovium rose as more T cells were sequenced.

The sequence derives from a human donor with juvenile idiopathic arthritis. The sequenced material came from CD4+ T cells from blood. V gene TRBV4-2 combines with J gene TRBJ1-4; D remains ambiguous. CDR3 protein: CASSQVRGEKLFF. The CDR3 DNA follows: TGTGCCAGCAGCCAAGTCCGCGGGGAAAAACTGTTTTTT.